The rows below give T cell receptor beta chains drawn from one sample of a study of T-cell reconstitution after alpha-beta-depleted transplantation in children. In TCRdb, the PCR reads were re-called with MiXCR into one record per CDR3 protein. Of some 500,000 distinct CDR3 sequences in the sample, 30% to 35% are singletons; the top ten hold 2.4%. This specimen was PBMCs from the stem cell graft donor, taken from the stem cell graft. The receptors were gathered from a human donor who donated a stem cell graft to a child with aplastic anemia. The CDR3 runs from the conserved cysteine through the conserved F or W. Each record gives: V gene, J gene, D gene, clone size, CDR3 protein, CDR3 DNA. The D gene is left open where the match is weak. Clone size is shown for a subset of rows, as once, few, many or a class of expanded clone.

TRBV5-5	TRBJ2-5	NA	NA	CASSLDVDDQYF	TGTGCCAGCAGCTTGGATGTGGACGACCAGTACTTC
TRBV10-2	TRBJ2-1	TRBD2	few	CASSASGRTNEQFF	TGCGCCAGCTCGGCTAGCGGGAGAACAAATGAGCAGTTCTTC
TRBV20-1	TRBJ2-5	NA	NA	CSAKRVQETQYF	TGCAGTGCTAAGCGGGTCCAAGAGACCCAGTACTTC
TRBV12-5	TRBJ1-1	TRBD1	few	CASGLATGDTEAFF	TGTGCTAGTGGTTTGGCAACAGGGGACACTGAAGCTTTCTTT
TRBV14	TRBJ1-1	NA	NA	CASSPRGGLGVYEAFF	TGTGCCAGCAGCCCTCGCGGGGGTCTGGGGGTATATGAAGCTTTCTTT
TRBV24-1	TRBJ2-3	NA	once	CATQDTDTQYF	TGTGCCACCCAAGACACAGATACGCAGTATTTT
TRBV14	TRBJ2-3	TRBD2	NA	CASSPRLAGGPADTQYF	TGTGCCAGCAGCCCTCGACTAGCGGGAGGGCCAGCAGATACGCAGTATTTT
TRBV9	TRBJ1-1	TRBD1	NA	CGSSVGGTGLFGAFF	TGTGGCAGCAGCGTAGGGGGGACAGGTCTTTTCGGAGCTTTCTTT
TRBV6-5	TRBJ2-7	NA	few	CASSYSAMGDDEQYF	TGTGCCAGCAGTTACTCGGCCATGGGGGACGACGAGCAGTACTTC
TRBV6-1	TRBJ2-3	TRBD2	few	CASSQVAGGTDTQYF	TGTGCCAGCAGTCAAGTAGCGGGAGGCACAGATACGCAGTATTTT
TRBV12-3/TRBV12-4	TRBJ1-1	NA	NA	CATKWPSTESTF	TGTGCCACCAAATGGCCCTCTACTGAGAGCACTTTT
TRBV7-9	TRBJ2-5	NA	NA	CASSIRTGMETQYF	TGTGCCAGCAGCATTAGAACAGGGATGGAGACCCAGTACTTC
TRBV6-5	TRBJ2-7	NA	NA	CASSYSASSEQYF	TGTGCCAGCAGTTACTCGGCTAGTAGCGAGCAGTACTTC
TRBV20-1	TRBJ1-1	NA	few	CSARGLRGNTEAFF	TGCAGTGCTAGGGGCCTCCGCGGGAACACTGAAGCTTTCTTT
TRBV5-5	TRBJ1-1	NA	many	CASSLDLNQKAFF	TGTGCCAGCAGCTTGGACCTGAACCAAAAAGCTTTCTTT
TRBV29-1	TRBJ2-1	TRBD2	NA	CSVESLAGLNEQFF	TGCAGCGTTGAATCGCTAGCGGGACTAAATGAGCAGTTCTTC
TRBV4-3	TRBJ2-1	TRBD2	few	CASSQGSLAGPYNEQFF	TGCGCCAGCAGCCAAGGGTCCCTAGCGGGTCCTTACAATGAGCAGTTCTTC
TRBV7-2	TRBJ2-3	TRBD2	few	CASSPHGLAGVTDTQYF	TGTGCCAGCAGCCCCCATGGGCTAGCGGGAGTGACAGATACGCAGTATTTT
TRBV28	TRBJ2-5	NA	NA	CASTQRTAKETQYF	TGTGCCAGCACCCAAAGGACTGCTAAAGAGACCCAGTACTTC
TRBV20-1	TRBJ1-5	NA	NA	CSARVGRGGADQPQHF	TGCAGTGCTAGAGTTGGGCGTGGGGGGGCCGATCAGCCCCAGCATTTT
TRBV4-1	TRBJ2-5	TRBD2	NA	CASSQDRRGGRPLEETQYF	TGCGCCAGCAGCCAAGATCGGCGCGGGGGGCGTCCGTTGGAAGAGACCCAGTACTTC
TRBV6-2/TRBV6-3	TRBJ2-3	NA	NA	CASSYFGLTTQYF	TGTGCCAGCAGTTACTTCGGACTGACCACGCAGTATTTT
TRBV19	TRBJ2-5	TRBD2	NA	CASRRTSGRQETQYF	TGTGCCAGTAGAAGAACTAGCGGGAGGCAAGAGACCCAGTACTTC
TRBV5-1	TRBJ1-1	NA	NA	CASSSNTNTEAFF	TGCGCCAGCAGCTCGAACACTAACACTGAAGCTTTCTTT
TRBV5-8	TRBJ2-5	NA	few	CASSFLIANQETQYF	TGTGCCAGCAGCTTTCTGATAGCGAACCAGGAGACCCAGTACTTC
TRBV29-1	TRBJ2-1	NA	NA	CSVAGLLGNEQFF	TGCAGCGTCGCAGGGTTATTGGGCAATGAGCAGTTCTTC
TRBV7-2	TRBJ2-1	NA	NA	CASSLLQRSSYNEQFF	TGTGCCAGCAGCCTACTTCAGCGGAGCTCCTACAATGAGCAGTTCTTC
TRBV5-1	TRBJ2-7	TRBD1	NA	CASSLVATGTVSYEQYF	TGCGCCAGCAGCTTGGTAGCGACCGGGACAGTCTCCTACGAGCAGTACTTC
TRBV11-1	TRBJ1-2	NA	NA	CASSRGEGYGYTF	TGTGCCAGCAGCCGCGGCGAGGGGTATGGCTACACCTTC
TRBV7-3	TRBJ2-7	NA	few	CASSLGPSGEQYF	TGTGCCAGCAGCTTAGGACCGTCCGGGGAGCAGTACTTC
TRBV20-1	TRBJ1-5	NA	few	CSGGNSNQPQHF	TGCAGTGGAGGAAATAGCAATCAGCCCCAGCATTTT
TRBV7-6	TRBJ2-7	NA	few	CASSLRTADEQYF	TGTGCCAGCAGCTTACGTACGGCAGACGAGCAGTACTTC
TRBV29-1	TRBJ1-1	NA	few	CSVDQGPYTEAFF	TGCAGCGTTGACCAGGGACCTTACACTGAAGCTTTCTTT
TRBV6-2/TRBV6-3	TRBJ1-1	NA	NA	CASIFSVDTAAFF	TGTGCCAGCATCTTTTCGGTTGACACTGCAGCTTTCTTT
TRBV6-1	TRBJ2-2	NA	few	CASSRLEDTGELFF	TGTGCCAGCAGCCGACTAGAGGACACCGGGGAGCTGTTTTTT
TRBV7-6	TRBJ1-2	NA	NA	CASSPQDYYGYTF	TGTGCCAGCAGCCCACAGGACTACTATGGCTACACCTTC
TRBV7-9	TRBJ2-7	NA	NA	CASSSTQGEGPYEQYF	TGTGCCAGCAGCTCCACCCAGGGTGAGGGGCCCTACGAGCAGTACTTC
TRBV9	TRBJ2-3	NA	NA	CASSVERDTQYF	TGTGCCAGCAGCGTAGAGAGGGATACGCAGTATTTT
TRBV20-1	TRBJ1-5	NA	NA	CSAKTGTSNQPQHF	TGCAGTGCCAAGACCGGGACGAGCAATCAGCCCCAGCATTTT
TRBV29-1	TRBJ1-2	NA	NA	CSVEFATVNYGYTF	TGCAGCGTTGAATTCGCGACAGTTAACTATGGCTACACCTTC
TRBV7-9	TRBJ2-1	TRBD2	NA	CASSRTSGRNEQFF	TGTGCCAGCAGCCGGACTAGCGGGAGGAATGAGCAGTTCTTC
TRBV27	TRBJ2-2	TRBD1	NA	CASSSDSTGENTGELFF	TGTGCCAGCAGTTCCGACAGCACAGGGGAGAACACCGGGGAGCTGTTTTTT
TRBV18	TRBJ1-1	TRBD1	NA	CASSLTGGSEAFF	TGTGCCAGCTCGTTGACAGGGGGCTCAGAAGCTTTCTTT
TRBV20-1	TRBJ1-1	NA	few	CRAKGGAGTEAFF	TGCAGGGCGAAGGGGGGGGCAGGCACTGAAGCTTTCTTT
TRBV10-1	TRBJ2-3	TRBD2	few	CASSDERLAGGTQYF	TGCGCCAGCAGTGACGAGCGACTAGCGGGAGGTACGCAGTATTTT
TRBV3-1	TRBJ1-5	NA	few	CASSQDFGVQPQHF	TGTGCCAGCAGCCAAGACTTCGGAGTGCAGCCCCAGCATTTT
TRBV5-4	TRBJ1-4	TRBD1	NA	CASSETGDPAEKLFF	TGTGCCAGCAGCGAGACAGGGGATCCGGCTGAAAAACTGTTTTTT
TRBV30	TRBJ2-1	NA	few	CAWTIGREKQFF	TGTGCCTGGACTATCGGTCGGGAAAAGCAGTTCTTC
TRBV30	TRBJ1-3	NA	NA	CAWTVLNSGNTIYF	TGTGCCTGGACAGTACTGAACTCTGGAAACACCATATATTTT
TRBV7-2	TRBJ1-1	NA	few	CASSLASGGVVNTEAFF	TGTGCCAGCAGCTTAGCGTCAGGAGGGGTCGTGAACACTGAAGCTTTCTTT
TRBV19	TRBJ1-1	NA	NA	CASSPSLDPMNTEAFF	TGTGCCAGTAGTCCCAGTCTTGACCCCATGAACACTGAAGCTTTCTTT
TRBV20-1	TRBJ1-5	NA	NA	CSAARGGGGNQPQHF	TGCAGTGCGGCCCGAGGGGGGGGTGGCAATCAGCCCCAGCATTTT
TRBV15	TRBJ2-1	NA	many	CATSRDAANSYNEQFF	TGTGCCACCAGCAGAGACGCCGCCAACTCCTACAATGAGCAGTTCTTC